Described below is a single T cell receptor beta chain sequence and its context. The clone's antigen remains unknown. Base qualities are not at hand, and no much larger clone is one base apart. V loses 4 bases at its end and J loses 5 bases; junction bases beyond the gene matches: 15. According to the germline V gene, CDR1 reads SGHRS and CDR2 reads YFSETQ. The CDR3 has 17 amino acids, counting the end cysteine and phenylalanine. Here the CDR3 DNA is all that survives: 51 bases in frame from base 1. The data stem from a study of response to subunit inactivated influenza vaccine (dated by TCRdb to the late 2010s). Study-wide context: To follow how T cells responded to a trivalent subunit inactivated influenza vaccine, the researchers relied on deep quantitative profiling of the T cell receptor repertoire. The full study reports these points: It was suggested by the authors that each seasonal influenza vaccination may recruit only a limited number of new T cells.

Libraries were prepared through RT-PCR. The sequencer listed for this sample is Illumina HiSeq 2500. TCRdb reprocessing: public reads trimmed at Q25 with fastp, clones called with MiXCR, in-frame beta chains kept. A single entry per CDR3 protein holds the most common genes and DNA from its merged rows. For this sample there are 650,000 to 800,000 distinct CDR3 sequences; roughly 14% appear just once. Approximately 7% of the sample is held by the ten biggest clonotypes. This sequence uses TRBV5-1 and TRBJ2-1; 7 junctional bases match TRBD2. Sample: PBMCs from blood, taken approximately 15 days before vaccination. This receptor was taken from a man in his fifties who received an inactivated influenza vaccine. Donor details come from another sample of the same person, matched by shared clones. The DNA reads as follows: TGCGCCAGCAGCCCAGGTTTAGCTAGCGGACCAAACAATGAGCAGTTCTTC. Its product reads: CASSPGLASGPNNEQFF.